This T cell receptor beta chain was documented in a study of blood T cell repertoires in COVID-19. Across the study: From the United States, Italy and Spain came samples of acute and convalescent COVID-19. The analysed material was cDNA or gDNA that came from T cells, B-cell-depleted T cells, or PBMCs.

V gave up 3 bases and J gave up 5 bases, with 15 bases separating them. Germline V gives CDR1 SGHVS, CDR2 FQNEAQ. CDR3 length: 15 residues. In the source study's methods: From reference gene primer amplification, estimates of nucleated cell counts were derived. Assay: immunoSEQ multiplex PCR; the TCRdb copy retains only in-frame clones and omits some. V, J and clone size were drawn from that table, and D and trimming were deduced from the DNA. The sample includes about 200,000 clones, around 84% of them seen just once. Sequencing was carried out using peripheral blood. The TCR originated in an older man with acute or convalescent COVID-19. V gene TRBV7-8 combines with J gene TRBJ2-3; D is possibly TRBD1 (6 bases). The CDR3 spells CASSLGAPAGDTQYF. The DNA of the CDR3 is TGTGCCAGCAGCTTGGGGGCCCCAGCCGGAGATACGCAGTATTTT.